Listed here are 27 T cell receptor beta chains from one sample, sequenced in a study of cytomegalovirus exposure and HLA in healthy donors. Primers for the PCR totalled 60 Vbeta and 13 Jbeta. The table came from immunoSEQ multiplex PCR; TCRdb's copy has only in-frame clones and leaves some out. The table records 150,000 to 200,000 clones, about 69% of them present only once. Source material: PBMCs. The receptors here all came from a human donor in good health.

The rearrangement uses TRBV11-2 and TRBJ2-1, with 8 bases aligning to TRBD2. The V and J ends lost 1 base and 7 bases, in that order; junction bases with no gene match: 9. The CDR3 loop spans 16 amino acids. Germline V gene sequence: CDR1 SGHAT, CDR2 FQNNGV. The CDR3 here is CASSLGELAASNEQFF. The CDR3 DNA reads as TGTGCCAGCAGCTTAGGGGAACTAGCGGCCTCTAATGAGCAGTTCTTC. Full variable domain (outside the CDR3, taken from reference TRBV11-2 and TRBJ2-1): EAGVAQSPRYKIIEKRQSVAFWCNPISGHATLYWYQQILGQGPKLLIQFQNNGVVDDSQLPKDRFSAERLKGVDSTLKIQPAKLEDSAVYLCASSLGELAASNEQFFGPGTRLTVL.

CDR3 residues: CASSFSSRRLTNTEAFF. The CDR3 nucleotides read TGTGCCAGCAGTTTTAGTAGTAGGAGACTTACGAACACTGAAGCTTTCTTT. The V gene is TRBV27, the J gene TRBJ1-1; D uncertain. Germline V gene data show CDR1 as MNHEY and CDR2 as SMNVEV (reference sequence). The ends were cut back, 3 bases at V and 1 base at J, with 18 bases in the middle. CDR3 length: 17 residues.

The chain joins TRBV5-1 to TRBJ1-2; 7 positions agree with TRBD1. CDR1 and CDR2 (germline): SGHRS, YFSETQ. This CDR3 is 14 amino acids long. The junction had 3 bases not matched to a gene; V was cut back by 4 bases and J by 0 bases. The CDR3 DNA reads as TGCGCCAGCAGCCCGACAGGGACTAACTATGGCTACACCTTC. Its translation: CASSPTGTNYGYTF.

This chain joins TRBV9 and TRBJ2-2; 8 nucleotides align to TRBD2. The CDR3 extends over 14 amino acids. CDR1 and CDR2 (germline): SGDLS, YYNGEE. V was clipped by 7 bases and J by 7 bases; unmatched bases: 9. CDR3 DNA sequence: TGTGCCAGCGGCCCCGCGGGGGGCGTCGGGGAGCTGTTTTTT. Translated: CASGPAGGVGELFF.

This clone came up a few times. The chain employs TRBV7-2 and TRBJ1-1; 8 bases line up with TRBD1. In germline, CDR1 is SGHTA, CDR2 FQGNSA. V lost 3 bases, J lost 7 bases, and 7 bases stayed unmatched. The CDR3 extends over 14 amino acids. The CDR3 bases are TGTGCCAGCAGCTTGGGACAGGCCTGGGGTGAAGCTTTCTTT. Translation: CASSLGQAWGEAFF.

The chain combines TRBV21-1 with TRBJ2-6; the table's D call, TRBD1, has no DNA check behind it. TRBV21-1 is tagged as a pseudogene. The CDR3 covers 17 residues. CDR3 in amino acids: CASSRPGTGVGANVLTF. The CDR3 DNA follows: TGTGCCAGCAGCAGACCCGGGACAGGGGTTGGGGCCAACGTCCTGACTTTC.

This chain uses TRBV6-6 with TRBJ1-5; 8 nucleotides match TRBD1. Germline CDR1 reads MNHNY; CDR2 reads SVGAGI (reference sequence). The CDR3 is 13 residues long. Germline trimming cut 7 bases from V and 5 bases from J; bases unmatched to any gene: 4. The CDR3 DNA is TGTGCCAGCACAGGGGGCCTGCATCAGCCCCAGCATTTT. Amino acid sequence: CASTGGLHQPQHF.

The CDR3 loop reads CASSENRDRGDGYTF. The CDR3 region has the DNA TGTGCCAGCAGTGAAAACCGGGACAGGGGGGATGGCTACACCTTC. The chain couples TRBV28 to TRBJ1-2, with TRBD1 identical over 11 bases. Germline V gives CDR1 MDHEN, CDR2 SYDVKM. V lost 5 bases to trimming and J lost 6 bases; unmatched junction nucleotides: 8. This CDR3 is built from 15 residues.

This chain joins TRBV21-1 and TRBJ1-1; the table calls TRBD1, which could not be checked here. TRBV21-1 is an annotated pseudogene. This CDR3 contains 9 residues. The CDR3 loop is CARRTEAFF. The CDR3 DNA reads TGTGCCCGCAGGACAGAAGCTTTCTTT.

About this clone itself: The junction shows a germline mismatch at one end, possibly a read error. This rearrangement joins TRBV7-9 to TRBJ2-3, with 8 positions matching TRBD2. Germline assignment: CDR1 SEHNR and CDR2 FQNEAQ (reference sequence). There are 16 residues in the CDR3. The CDR3 DNA follows: TGTTCCAGCAGCTCGTTAGCGGGGACAAGCACAGATACGCAGTATTTT. Translated: CSSSSLAGTSTDTQYF.

The chain combines TRBV9 with TRBJ2-5; 8 bases line up with TRBD1. This CDR3 is 14 amino acids long. Trimming cost V 4 bases and J 4 bases; bases outside gene matches: 6. CDR1 SGDLS and CDR2 YYNGEE come from the germline V gene. The CDR3 region has the DNA TGTGCCAGCAGCCCCTCGACAGGGGTAGAGACCCAGTACTTC. Protein product: CASSPSTGVETQYF.

This clone came up a few times. The CDR3 sequence is CASSQAVYGNTEAFF. In DNA, the CDR3 is TGCGCCAGCAGCCAAGCGGTCTACGGGAACACTGAAGCTTTCTTT. The J gene is TRBJ1-1, the V gene TRBV4-3; D not certain. CDR3 size: 15 residues. Germline V gene data show CDR1 as LGHNA and CDR2 as YSLEER. Trimming took 1 base from V and 1 from J, leaving 10 bases between them.

This clone was seen more than once but under ten times. The chain joins TRBV19 to TRBJ1-6; D is possibly TRBD1 (6 bases). Germline-derived CDR1 and CDR2 are LNHDA and SQIVND (reference sequence). Trimming cost V 5 bases and J 3 bases, with 17 bases left between them. The CDR3 runs to 17 residues. CDR3 loop: CASSLRRGRLYNSPLHF. CDR3 bases: TGTGCCAGTAGTCTCCGCAGGGGTCGCCTCTATAATTCACCCCTCCACTTT.

This clone was seen a few times. V is TRBV9 and J is TRBJ2-3; 8 bases agree with TRBD2. CDR1 is SGDLS, CDR2 YYNGEE, per germline. This CDR3 has 15 residues. Unmatched junction bases numbered 6, after V lost 3 bases and J lost 3 bases. This chain's CDR3 is CASSGRAGETDTQYF. DNA of the CDR3: TGTGCCAGCAGCGGCCGAGCGGGAGAAACAGATACGCAGTATTTT.

V is TRBV25-1 and J is TRBJ2-7, with TRBD1 matching 9 bases. Germline-derived CDR1 and CDR2 are MGHDK and SYGVNS. The CDR3 is 13 amino acids. With 8 bases clipped from V and 3 bases from J, the junction kept 5 bases outside the gene matches. CDR3 amino acids: CASSGTGFYEQYF. DNA of the CDR3: TGTGCCAGCTCGGGGACAGGGTTCTACGAGCAGTACTTC.

The chain carries TRBV15 and TRBJ1-2; maybe TRBD1 (6 bases). Trimming cost V 3 bases and J 5 bases, with 22 bases left between them. CDR1 and CDR2 from the germline V gene are LNHNV and YYDKDF (reference sequence). The CDR3 length is 17 residues. The CDR3 protein is CATSRARGQPGSYGYTF. The CDR3 nucleotides are TGTGCCACCAGCAGGGCCCGCGGACAGCCGGGATCTTATGGCTACACCTTC. Combining the CDR3 with reference TRBV15 and TRBJ1-2 gives the whole variable domain DAMVIQNPRYQVTQFGKPVTLSCSQTLNHNVMYWYQQKSSQAPKLLFHYYDKDFNNEADTPDNFQSRRPNTSFCFLDIRSPGLGDTAMYLCATSRARGQPGSYGYTFGSGTRLTVV.

J is TRBJ1-1 and V is TRBV27, with D possibly being TRBD1 (6 bases). Germline CDR1 MNHEY, CDR2 SMNVEV (reference sequence). The CDR3 runs 13 residues. V shed 0 bases and J shed 11 bases, with 13 bases lying between them. The CDR3 bases are TGTGCCAGCAGTTTATCGTTTGGACAGAGGGCTTTCTTT. Translating it yields CASSLSFGQRAFF.

The genes are TRBV29-1 and TRBJ1-2; TRBD1 aligns across 9 bases. Germline V gene lookup returns CDR1 SQVTM and CDR2 ANQGSEA. The CDR3 totals 14 residues. The V segment lost 7 bases and the J segment 6 bases; nucleotides outside the gene matches: 12. The CDR3 nucleotides read TGCAGCGCCAGAGCGACAGGGGGTTCTCATGGCTACACCTTC. Translating it yields CSARATGGSHGYTF.

The chain employs TRBV30 and TRBJ1-2; maybe TRBD1 (6 bases). This CDR3 is built from 15 residues. The ends were cut back, 4 bases at V and 0 bases at J, with 15 bases in the middle. Germline CDR1 and CDR2: GTSNPN and SVGIG (reference sequence). The DNA of the CDR3 is TGTGCCTGGAAGGCGGGAGGGGGAGCTAACTATGGCTACACCTTC. It translates to CAWKAGGGANYGYTF. The full variable domain, in which reference TRBV30 and TRBJ1-2 provide the parts outside the CDR3, is SQTIHQWPATLVQPVGSPLSLECTVEGTSNPNLYWYRQAAGRGLQLLFYSVGIGQISSEVPQNLSASRPQDRQFILSSKKLLLSDSGFYLCAWKAGGGANYGYTFGSGTRLTVV.

As regards this clone: One end of the junction does not line up with germline, which may come from a read error. The chain has TRBV11-2 and TRBJ2-6; 7 nucleotides line up with TRBD1. There are 12 residues in the CDR3. From germline, CDR1 is SGHAT and CDR2 FQNNGV. The DNA of the CDR3 is TGTGCCAGCAGCTTCCCCGACAGGGTTCCCTCCTTC. Translated, it gives CASSFPDRVPSF.

This clone was picked up one time. Here the CDR3 reads CASSRTAYQPQHF. The CDR3 nucleotides are TGTGCCAGCAGTAGGACAGCCTATCAGCCCCAGCATTTT. The rearrangement joins TRBV28 to TRBJ1-5; D is perhaps TRBD1 (6 bases). The V end lost 5 bases, the J end lost 5 bases, and 10 bases lay between the germline ends. Per the germline V gene, CDR1 is MDHEN and CDR2 is SYDVKM. This CDR3 is built from 13 residues.

The V and J genes are TRBV5-1 and TRBJ1-3, with D uncertain. The CDR3 contains 15 residues. CDR1 and CDR2 (germline): SGHRS, YFSETQ. Between the trimmed V and J ends, which lost 4 bases and 1 base, there was a span of 12 bases. The CDR3 nucleotides are TGCGCCAGCAGCACCGACACGGGGTCTGGAAACACCATATATTTT. Its protein product is CASSTDTGSGNTIYF.

V gene TRBV7-9 combines with J gene TRBJ1-1; maybe TRBD1 (5 bases). V shed 7 bases and J shed 3 bases, with 18 bases lying between them. This CDR3 is built from 15 residues. Germline assignment: CDR1 SEHNR and CDR2 FQNEAQ (reference sequence). CDR3 loop: CASTNDRGGHTEAFF. CDR3 DNA sequence: TGTGCCAGCACCAACGACCGGGGGGGTCACACTGAAGCTTTCTTT.

This chain uses TRBV7-9 with TRBJ1-2; a weak D match, TRBD1 (6 bases). Trimming stripped 2 bases from V and 4 bases from J, with 17 bases between. Germline V gene lookup returns CDR1 SEHNR and CDR2 FQNEAQ (reference sequence). The CDR3 is made up of 16 amino acids. The CDR3 DNA reads TGTGCCAGCAGCTTAATATACGGGCGGGGGCCCTATGGCTACACCTTC. This sequence encodes CASSLIYGRGPYGYTF. The whole variable domain, remainder taken from reference TRBV7-9 and TRBJ1-2, is DTGVSQNPRHKITKRGQNVTFRCDPISEHNRLYWYRQTLGQGPEFLTYFQNEAQLEKSRLLSDRFSAERPKGSFSTLEIQRTEQGDSAMYLCASSLIYGRGPYGYTFGSGTRLTVV.

This rearrangement joins TRBV5-1 to TRBJ2-7, with D possibly TRBD1 on 5 matching bases. CDR3 length equals 15 residues. From germline, CDR1 is SGHRS and CDR2 YFSETQ. V gave up 0 bases and J gave up 5 bases, with 15 bases separating them. CDR3 loop: CASSLAPGFQDEQYF. CDR3 bases: TGCGCCAGCAGCTTGGCCCCAGGGTTTCAGGACGAGCAGTACTTC.

This clone came up a few times. Other DNA sequences within the sample encode an identical CDR3. The CDR3 sequence: CASSLGPNYGYTF. The CDR3 bases are TGTGCCAGCAGTTTAGGCCCTAACTATGGCTACACCTTC. The chain has TRBV27 and TRBJ1-2; D is ambiguous. Deletions cut 2 bases from V and 0 bases from J, with 4 bases between. Germline V gene sequence: CDR1 MNHEY, CDR2 SMNVEV (reference sequence). The CDR3 is 13 amino acids.

This clone appeared once. V gene TRBV7-9 combines with J gene TRBJ1-4; tentatively, D is TRBD1 (6 bases). The germline V and J ends were trimmed by 1 base and 3 bases, with 12 bases remaining between them. The CDR3 spans 16 residues. Germline V gene lookup returns CDR1 SEHNR and CDR2 FQNEAQ (reference sequence). The CDR3 loop is CASSLGRTVANEKLFF. DNA of the CDR3: TGTGCCAGCAGCTTAGGGCGGACAGTGGCTAATGAAAAACTGTTTTTT.